Shown below are 18 T cell receptor beta chains from a single sample sequenced in a study of blood T cell repertoires in COVID-19. Produced via immunoSEQ multiplex PCR; TCRdb's table is partial and in-frame only. Of hundreds of thousands of clones detected, roughly nine tenths appear once; the ten largest clones hold 1% to 1.3%. Specimen: PBMCs or T cells enriched from blood (not recorded which). All receptors come from a man aged 25-45 years who had recovered from COVID-19.

J is TRBJ2-7 and V is TRBV5-1, with D possibly TRBD2 on 7 matching bases. The germline V and J ends were trimmed by 2 bases and 5 bases, with 11 bases remaining between them. Germline V gives CDR1 SGHRS, CDR2 YFSETQ. This CDR3 is 13 amino acids long. CDR3 sequence reads: CASSFGGQNEQYF. CDR3 nucleotide sequence: TGCGCCAGCAGCTTCGGGGGGCAGAACGAGCAGTACTTC.

This chain links TRBV29-1 with TRBJ2-3; the D is unclear. Between the trimmed V and J ends, which lost 6 bases and 5 bases, there was a span of 9 bases. Looked up from germline, CDR1 is SQVTM and CDR2 is ANQGSEA. The CDR3 totals 11 residues. The CDR3 DNA sequence: TGCAGCGTCCCTGTGTTAGATACGCAGTATTTT. It encodes CSVPVLDTQYF.

The chain employs TRBV24-1 and TRBJ2-1, with 12 bases matching TRBD2. CDR1 is KGHDR, CDR2 SFDVKD, per germline. The CDR3 runs 19 residues. Trimming removed 6 bases from V and 9 bases from J; junction bases left unmatched: 20. CDR3 DNA: TGTGCCACCAGTAATGAGGGGCCCGGCACCACTAGCGGGAGGATTGAGCAGTTCTTC. This translates into CATSNEGPGTTSGRIEQFF.

This chain links TRBV19 with TRBJ1-5; D is ambiguous. The CDR3 length is 15 residues. V dropped 7 bases and J dropped 8 bases, with 21 bases sitting between them. The germline gives CDR1 LNHDA, CDR2 SQIVND (reference sequence). The CDR3 loop reads CASNGRTVLNKPQHF. The CDR3 DNA sequence: TGTGCCAGTAACGGCCGGACTGTCCTCAACAAGCCCCAGCATTTT.

This clone has more than one count but fewer than ten. V is TRBV30 and J is TRBJ1-1, with D tentatively TRBD1 (6 bases). CDR1 is GTSNPN, CDR2 SVGIG, per germline (reference sequence). V was clipped by 2 bases and J by 4 bases, with 11 bases between them. The CDR3 is 13 amino acids. The CDR3 sequence: CAWSSVGGTEAFF. As DNA, the CDR3 is TGTGCCTGGAGTAGTGTAGGGGGCACTGAAGCTTTCTTT.

The chain joins TRBV7-2 to TRBJ1-6; 7 bases are a match to TRBD1. J lost 9 bases, V lost 4 bases, and 6 bases had no gene match. This CDR3 region has 14 residues. In germline, CDR1 is SGHTA, CDR2 FQGNSA. CDR3 sequence (DNA): TGTGCCAGCAGCTCCGACAGGGTTGGTTCACCCCTCCACTTT. Residues: CASSSDRVGSPLHF.

This chain uses TRBV29-1 with TRBJ2-3, with 9 bases aligning to TRBD1. This CDR3 has 12 amino acids. Germline-derived CDR1 and CDR2 are SQVTM and ANQGSEA. The V and J ends lost 6 bases and 4 bases, in that order; junction bases with no gene match: 2. Written as DNA, the CDR3 is TGCAGCGTCAGGACAGGGGCAGATACGCAGTATTTT. Its protein product is CSVRTGADTQYF.

In its sample, this clone was seen a few times. This chain joins TRBV28 and TRBJ2-1, with 10 positions matching TRBD2. This CDR3 has 15 amino acids. V was clipped by 7 bases and J by 6 bases; unmatched bases: 9. Germline V gives CDR1 MDHEN, CDR2 SYDVKM. CDR3 DNA: TGTGCCAGCATTCCCCCAGCGGGAGGGCCCAATGAGCAGTTCTTC. This sequence encodes CASIPPAGGPNEQFF.

This clone was picked up a small number of times. The CDR3 sequence: CASSVTGGSNSPLHF. The CDR3 region has the DNA TGTGCCAGCAGCGTTACAGGGGGCTCTAATTCACCCCTCCACTTT. The chain has TRBV7-9 and TRBJ1-6, with TRBD1 identical over 9 bases. V gave up 5 bases and J gave up 6 bases; unmatched junction bases: 5. Germline CDR1 is SEHNR and CDR2 is FQNEAQ (reference sequence). The CDR3 length is 15 residues.

The genes are TRBV5-4 and TRBJ1-4, with D hard to call. Germline CDR1 and CDR2: SGHNT and YYREEE (reference sequence). Trimming left V 5 bases short and J 5 bases short, with 16 bases between. The CDR3 is 15 amino acids. CDR3 sequence: CASRPENAENEKLFF. For the CDR3, the DNA is TGTGCCAGCAGACCGGAAAACGCGGAGAATGAAAAACTGTTTTTT.

This clone was picked up a small number of times. The chain employs TRBV11-2 and TRBJ2-7, with D tentatively TRBD1 (5 bases). Germline CDR1 SGHAT, CDR2 FQNNGV. The CDR3 is 13 amino acids. The ends were cut back, 2 bases at V and 4 bases at J, with 9 bases in the middle. The CDR3 is CASSLSTGYEQYF. Here the CDR3 DNA reads TGTGCCAGCAGCTTATCAACAGGTTACGAGCAGTACTTC.

The rearrangement links TRBV19 to TRBJ2-3; 14 bases agree with TRBD2. The CDR3 has 18 amino acids. V lost 0 bases and J lost 3; bases outside the gene matches: 5. Germline V CDR1 and CDR2: LNHDA, SQIVND (reference sequence). The CDR3 sequence is CASSIDGLAGGSTDTQYF. The CDR3 bases are TGTGCCAGTAGTATAGATGGACTAGCGGGAGGCTCTACAGATACGCAGTATTTT.

The V and J genes are TRBV27 and TRBJ1-6; 12 bases map to TRBD1. Germline loops: CDR1 MNHEY, CDR2 SMNVEV (reference sequence). The CDR3 is 16 amino acids. Trimming removed 6 bases from V and 9 bases from J; junction bases left unmatched: 9. As DNA, the CDR3 is TGTGCCAGCAGGCTATCGGGGACAGGGGGCATTTCACCCCTCCACTTT. Translation gives CASRLSGTGGISPLHF.

V and J are TRBV27 and TRBJ2-1; D uncertain. The V and J ends lost 2 bases and 0 bases respectively, with 17 bases between them. The CDR3 is 18 amino acids. CDR1 and CDR2 from the germline V gene are MNHEY and SMNVEV (reference sequence). The CDR3 region is CASSLRPVASYSYNEQFF. The CDR3 coding sequence is TGTGCCAGCAGTTTAAGGCCGGTAGCCTCATACTCCTACAATGAGCAGTTCTTC.

V usage is TRBV5-6 and J usage is TRBJ2-3, with TRBD2 matching 7 bases. Looked up from germline, CDR1 is SGHDT and CDR2 is YYEEEE. The CDR3 has 15 residues. Losses at the gene ends were 4 bases for V and 2 bases for J; bases not matched to a gene: 7. CDR3 residues: CASSPASGNTDTQYF. The CDR3 region has the DNA TGTGCCAGCAGCCCGGCTAGCGGAAACACAGATACGCAGTATTTT. Looking up the rest from reference TRBV5-6 and TRBJ2-3 gives the full variable domain: DAGVTQSPTHLIKTRGQQVTLRCSPKSGHDTVSWYQQALGQGPQFIFQYYEEEERQRGNFPDRFSGHQFPNYSSELNVNALLLGDSALYLCASSPASGNTDTQYFGPGTRLTVL.

The V call is TRBV19, the J call TRBJ1-2, with no clear D. Germline V gene data show CDR1 as LNHDA and CDR2 as SQIVND (reference sequence). V was clipped by 7 bases and J by 8 bases, with 14 bases between them. This CDR3 has 12 amino acids. The CDR3 nucleotides read TGTGCCAGTACCGCGGGCCACGACGGCTACACCTTC. This codes for CASTAGHDGYTF.

This clone showed up just a few times. The chain carries TRBV6-5 and TRBJ2-7; possible D gene TRBD2, 6 bases. Germline V gene lookup returns CDR1 MNHEY and CDR2 SVGAGI. This CDR3 has 13 residues. The V end was cut by 5 bases, the J end by 3 bases, with 11 bases between. CDR3 protein: CASSLGTRYEQYF. In DNA form, the CDR3 reads TGTGCCAGCAGTCTCGGGACTCGCTACGAGCAGTACTTC.

This clone was counted once. DNA of the CDR3: TGTGCCTGGAGCCAGACAGGCTATGGCTACACCTTC. Translation: CAWSQTGYGYTF. The chain has TRBV30 and TRBJ1-2; D is possibly TRBD1 (6 bases). The CDR3 has 12 residues. The germline V gene encodes CDR1 GTSNPN and CDR2 SVGIG (reference sequence). Trimming removed 3 bases at V and 4 bases at J, with 9 bases between.